This record covers a single T cell receptor (beta chain). Antigen specificity is unknown. The data originate from a study of blood T cells in healthy people across ages. Study-wide findings and caveats: The authors considered diversity estimates from one million T cells to be underestimates.

V was pared by 3 bases and J by 7 bases, with 12 bases between. The CDR3 totals 13 residues. A second PCR, run for about 6 to 11 cycles, used a sample-barcoded 5' primer plus a J-beta primer mix. TCRdb passed the 5' RACE reads through MiXCR, listing each CDR3 protein once. This repertoire shows more than 500,000 distinct CDR3 sequences, about 28% found once; its top ten account for about 3.9%. These same records also appear under a second study, on T cells of mothers and their children.

Sequenced: blood. The receptor comes from a boy aged 2-9 years in good health. V usage is TRBV12-3 or TRBV12-4 and J usage is TRBJ1-1; no clear D gene. The CDR3, as DNA: TGTGCCAGCAGTTTGGGTAGGGTGGGTGAAGCTTTCTTT. Protein product: CASSLGRVGEAFF.